The next 6 T cell receptor beta chains were all read from a single sample in a study of T cells in Graves' hyperthyroidism and ophthalmopathy. RNA transcripts yielded amplified TCR beta CDR3 regions. TCR CDR3 regions were first amplified by RT-PCR with HTBI primers. One entry per CDR3 protein, called by TCRdb with MiXCR from the multiplex PCR reads. The sample has about 520,000 distinct CDR3 sequences, roughly 25% seen once. Sequencing was carried out using blood. These TCRs come from a woman in her twenties or thirties with Graves' ophthalmopathy.

There are many counts of this clonotype. V is TRBV7-3 and J is TRBJ1-2; the match to TRBD1 covers 7 bases. J was trimmed by 6 bases and V by 0 bases; bases with no gene match: 4. The CDR3 loop spans 14 amino acids. Germline loops: CDR1 SGHTA, CDR2 FQGTGA. The CDR3 coding sequence is TGTGCCAGCAGCTTAACTGGGACAGATGATGGCTACACCTTC. Translation gives CASSLTGTDDGYTF.

This clonotype was seen repeatedly, ten times or more. The rearrangement joins TRBV6-2 or TRBV6-3 to TRBJ1-5; 7 bases are a match to TRBD1. V lost 4 bases to trimming and J lost 7 bases; unmatched junction nucleotides: 10. The CDR3 has 15 amino acids. The germline V gene has CDR1 MNHEY and CDR2 SVGEGT. CDR3 region: CASSSGQDSVQPQHF. In nucleotides, the CDR3 is TGTGCCAGCAGTTCTGGACAGGACTCGGTACAGCCCCAGCATTTT.

Points on this clonotype: One end of the junction varies from germline; a read error may be responsible. The chain has TRBV27 and TRBJ2-5, with D hard to call. CDR3 length equals 13 residues. The germline V gene encodes CDR1 MNHEY and CDR2 SMNVEV (reference sequence). CDR3: CATSSQLQETQYF. CDR3 DNA sequence: TGTGCCACCAGTTCCCAACTCCAAGAGACCCAGTACTTC.

This clonotype was observed at least ten times. The chain is built from TRBV28 and TRBJ1-2; a weak D match, TRBD1 (6 bases). The CDR3 contains 16 residues. Trimming took off 4 bases at V and 2 bases at J, with 17 bases between the two ends. The germline V gene has CDR1 MDHEN and CDR2 SYDVKM. The CDR3 reads CASSSYSSGTNYGYTF. The CDR3 DNA reads as TGTGCCAGCAGTTCATACTCTAGCGGGACAAACTATGGCTACACCTTC.

In this sample, this clonotype turned up many times. The genes are TRBV28 and TRBJ2-7, with 7 bases identical to TRBD1. The CDR3 spans 16 residues. The germline CDR1 and CDR2 sequences are MDHEN and SYDVKM. The J segment lost 0 bases and the V segment lost 3 bases, leaving 8 bases of the junction unmatched. Here the CDR3 DNA reads TGTGCCAGCAGTTTCGTGGACAGGACCAGCTCCTACGAGCAGTACTTC. Protein product: CASSFVDRTSSYEQYF.

This clonotype showed up many times. The CDR3 DNA follows: TGTGCCAGTACGGGCCCTGGCTACACCTTC. This sequence encodes CASTGPGYTF. The chain employs TRBV19 and TRBJ1-2; D not resolved. Germline V gives CDR1 LNHDA, CDR2 SQIVND (reference sequence). V was pared by 7 bases and J by 7 bases, with 7 bases between. There are 10 residues in the CDR3.